Described below is a single TCR beta chain sequence and its context. What it binds is unknown. Between the trimmed V and J ends, which lost 1 base and 3 bases, there was a span of 12 bases. The CDR3 extends over 15 amino acids. Per the germline V gene, CDR1 is SEHNR and CDR2 is FQNEAQ (reference sequence). This entry belongs to a study of siplizumab effects on memory and regulatory T cells. Profiling relied on immunoSEQ multiplex PCR, and the TCRdb table lists in-frame clones only, not all of them. The repertoire holds tens of thousands of clones, with 95% to 97% as singletons. Study results and limitations: Sequences below about 10^-5 frequency were poorly captured, limiting mapping of alloreactive clones.

The specimen sequenced was naive CD4+ T cells sorted from blood. The sequence was obtained from a human donor in good health. The chain links TRBV7-9 to TRBJ1-2, with D unclear. The CDR3 reads CASSLVYSMHYGYTF. The CDR3 DNA is TGTGCCAGCAGCTTAGTTTATTCCATGCACTATGGCTACACCTTC.